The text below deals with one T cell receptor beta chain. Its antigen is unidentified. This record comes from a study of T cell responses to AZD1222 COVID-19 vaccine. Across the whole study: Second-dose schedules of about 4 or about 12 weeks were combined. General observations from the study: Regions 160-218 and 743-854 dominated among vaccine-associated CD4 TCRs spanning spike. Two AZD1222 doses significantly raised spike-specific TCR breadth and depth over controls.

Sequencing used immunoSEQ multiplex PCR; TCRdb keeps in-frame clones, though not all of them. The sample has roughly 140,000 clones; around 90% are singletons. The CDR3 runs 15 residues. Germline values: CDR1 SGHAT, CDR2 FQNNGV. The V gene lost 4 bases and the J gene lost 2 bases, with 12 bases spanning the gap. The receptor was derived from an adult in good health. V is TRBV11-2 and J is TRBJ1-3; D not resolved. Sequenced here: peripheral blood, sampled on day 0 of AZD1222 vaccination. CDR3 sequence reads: CASSSLGLPGNTIYF. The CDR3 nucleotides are TGTGCCAGCAGCTCGCTCGGTCTTCCTGGAAACACCATATATTTT.